Sequencing of this T cell receptor (beta chain) was carried out in a study of patients and donors after allogeneic stem cell transplantation. MiXCR, applied by TCRdb to the RT-PCR reads, yields one record per CDR3 protein. The repertoire includes some 880,000 distinct CDR3 sequences, 18% of them detected once, and around 6% sits in the top ten. CDR1 and CDR2 (germline): DFQATT, SNEGSKA (reference sequence). This CDR3 is built from 14 residues. Unmatched junction bases numbered 5, after V lost 6 bases and J lost 2 bases. This sequence joins TRBV20-1 and TRBJ2-2; 8 nucleotides align to TRBD1. Sample: blood, either unsorted or a sorted T cell fraction (not recorded which). This receptor was taken from a human donor who was either an allogeneic HSCT recipient or a stem cell or donor lymphocyte infusion donor (not recorded which). It is not recorded whose cells these are; they may come from a transplant donor. Here the CDR3 reads CSAGDRGNTGELFF. The CDR3 coding sequence is TGCAGTGCAGGAGACAGGGGTAACACCGGGGAGCTGTTTTTT.